The sequence of this TCR beta chain was determined in a study of blood T cell repertoires in COVID-19. Turning to the study itself: The study drew acute and convalescent COVID-19 samples from the United States, Italy and Spain. The cDNA or gDNA used as material had been derived from T cells, B-cell-depleted T cells, or PBMCs.

Source study methods: Reference gene primer amplification yielded estimated nucleated cell counts. Libraries were prepared by immunoSEQ multiplex PCR; TCRdb keeps only in-frame clonotypes and omits some of them. Clone size and V and J calls were adopted from that table, with D and trimming inferred from the DNA. The sample shows some 170,000 clones, roughly 80% of them seen only once. In germline, CDR1 is SGHVS, CDR2 FQNEAQ. V gave up 4 bases and J gave up 0 bases, with 7 bases separating them. The CDR3 has 14 residues. This sequence joins TRBV7-8 and TRBJ1-3; D is perhaps TRBD1 (6 bases). The sequenced sample was peripheral blood. The source is a man between 60 and 70 years old with acute or convalescent COVID-19. The CDR3 nucleotides are TGTGCCAGCAGCTACAGGGACTCTGGAAACACCATATATTTT. The encoded protein is CASSYRDSGNTIYF.